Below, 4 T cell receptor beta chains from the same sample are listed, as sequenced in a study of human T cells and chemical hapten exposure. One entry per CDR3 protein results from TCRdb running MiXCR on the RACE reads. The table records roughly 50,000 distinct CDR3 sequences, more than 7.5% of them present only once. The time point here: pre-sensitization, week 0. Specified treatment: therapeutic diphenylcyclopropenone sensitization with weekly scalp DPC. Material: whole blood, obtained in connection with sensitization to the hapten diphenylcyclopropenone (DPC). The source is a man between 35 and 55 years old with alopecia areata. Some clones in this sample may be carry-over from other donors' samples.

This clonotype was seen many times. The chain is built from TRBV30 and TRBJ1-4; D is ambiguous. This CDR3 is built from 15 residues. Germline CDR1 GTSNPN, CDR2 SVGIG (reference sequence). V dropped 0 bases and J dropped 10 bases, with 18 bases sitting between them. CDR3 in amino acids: CAWSVPPGSFGKLFF. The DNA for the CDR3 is TGTGCCTGGAGTGTACCCCCTGGGAGTTTTGGAAAACTGTTTTTT.

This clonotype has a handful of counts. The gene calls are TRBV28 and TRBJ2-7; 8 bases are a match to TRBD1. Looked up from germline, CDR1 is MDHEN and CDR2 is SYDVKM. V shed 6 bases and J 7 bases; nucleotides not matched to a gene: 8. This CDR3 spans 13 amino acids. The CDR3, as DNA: TGTGCCAGCAGCCCCGGACAGGGCGGGGAGCAGTACTTC. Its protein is CASSPGQGGEQYF.

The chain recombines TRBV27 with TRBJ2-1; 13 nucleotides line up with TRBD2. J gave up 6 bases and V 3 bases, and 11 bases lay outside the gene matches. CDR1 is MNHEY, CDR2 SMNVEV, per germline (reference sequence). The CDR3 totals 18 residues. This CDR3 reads CASSLIGLAGASGNEQFF. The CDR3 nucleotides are TGTGCCAGCAGTTTGATCGGACTAGCGGGAGCGTCTGGCAATGAGCAGTTCTTC.

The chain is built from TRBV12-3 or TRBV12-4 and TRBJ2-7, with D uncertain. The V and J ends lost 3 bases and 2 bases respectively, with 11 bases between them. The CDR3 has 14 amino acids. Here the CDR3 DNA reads TGTGCCAGCAGTTTCCAACAGACCACCTACGAGCAGTACTTC. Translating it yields CASSFQQTTYEQYF.